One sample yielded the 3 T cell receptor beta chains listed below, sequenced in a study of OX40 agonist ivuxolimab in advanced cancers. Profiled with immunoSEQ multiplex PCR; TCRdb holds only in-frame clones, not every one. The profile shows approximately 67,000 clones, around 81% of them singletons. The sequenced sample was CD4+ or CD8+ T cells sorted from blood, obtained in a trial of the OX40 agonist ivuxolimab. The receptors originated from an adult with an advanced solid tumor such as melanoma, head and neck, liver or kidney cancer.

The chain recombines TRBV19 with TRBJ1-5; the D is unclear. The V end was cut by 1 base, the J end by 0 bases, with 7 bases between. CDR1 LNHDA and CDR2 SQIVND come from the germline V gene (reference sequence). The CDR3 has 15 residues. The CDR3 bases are TGTGCCAGTAGTATAGGGTCAGTTAGCAATCAGCCCCAGCATTTT. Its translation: CASSIGSVSNQPQHF.

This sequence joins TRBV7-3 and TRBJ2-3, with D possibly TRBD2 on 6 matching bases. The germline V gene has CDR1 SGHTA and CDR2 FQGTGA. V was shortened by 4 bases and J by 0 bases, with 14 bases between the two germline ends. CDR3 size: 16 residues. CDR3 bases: TGTGCCAGCAGCTCGGGGCGCGGGGCTAGCACAGATACGCAGTATTTT. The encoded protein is CASSSGRGASTDTQYF.

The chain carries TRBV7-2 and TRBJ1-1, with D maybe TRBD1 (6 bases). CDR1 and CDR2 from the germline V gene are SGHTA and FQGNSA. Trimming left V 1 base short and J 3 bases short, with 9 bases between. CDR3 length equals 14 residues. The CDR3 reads CASSLGGADTEAFF. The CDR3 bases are TGTGCCAGCAGCTTAGGGGGGGCGGACACTGAAGCTTTCTTT.